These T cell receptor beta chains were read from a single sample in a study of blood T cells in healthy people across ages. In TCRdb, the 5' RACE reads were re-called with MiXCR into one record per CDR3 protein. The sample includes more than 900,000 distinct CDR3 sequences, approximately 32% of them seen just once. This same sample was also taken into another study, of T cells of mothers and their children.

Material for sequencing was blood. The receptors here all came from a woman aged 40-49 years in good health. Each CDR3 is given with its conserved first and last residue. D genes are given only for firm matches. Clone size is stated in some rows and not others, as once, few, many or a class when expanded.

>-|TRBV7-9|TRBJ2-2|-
CASSLEHNTGELFF
TGTGCCAGCAGCTTAGAACATAACACCGGGGAGCTGTTTTTT
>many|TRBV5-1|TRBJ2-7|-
CASSPFSGEQYF
TGCGCCAGCAGCCCCTTCTCGGGCGAGCAGTACTTC
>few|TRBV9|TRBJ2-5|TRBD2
CASSVSGTSSETQYF
TGTGCCAGCAGCGTATCCGGGACTAGTTCCGAGACCCAGTACTTC
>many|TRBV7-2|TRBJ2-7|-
CASSFRGAGYYEQYF
TGTGCCAGCAGCTTTAGAGGAGCAGGGTACTACGAGCAGTACTTC
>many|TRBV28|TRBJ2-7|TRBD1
CASRGQGVGEQYF
TGTGCCAGCAGGGGACAGGGGGTGGGCGAGCAGTACTTC
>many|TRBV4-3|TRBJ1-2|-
CASSQDSRGYGYTF
TGCGCCAGCAGCCAAGATAGTAGGGGCTATGGCTACACCTTC
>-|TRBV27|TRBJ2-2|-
CASSQSRHRDTGELFF
TGTGCCAGCAGCCAAAGCCGACACAGGGACACCGGGGAGCTGTTTTTT
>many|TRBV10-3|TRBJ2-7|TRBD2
CAISGRDLTSGVPSYEQYF
TGTGCCATCAGTGGCCGGGACTTAACTAGCGGGGTCCCCTCCTACGAGCAGTACTTC
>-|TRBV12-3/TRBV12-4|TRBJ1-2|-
CASTKASGTCYGYTF
TGTGCCAGCACCAAAGCGTCGGGGACCTGCTATGGCTACACCTTC
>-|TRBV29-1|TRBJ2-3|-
CSVGPPDTQYF
TGCAGCGTTGGTCCCCCAGATACGCAGTATTTT
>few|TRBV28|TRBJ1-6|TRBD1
CASSLTGTGSYNSPLHF
TGTGCCAGCAGTTTAACCGGGACAGGGAGCTATAATTCACCCCTCCACTTT
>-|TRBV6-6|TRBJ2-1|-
CASSYSMRGHNEQFF
TGTGCCAGCAGTTACTCGATGCGGGGGCACAATGAGCAGTTCTTC
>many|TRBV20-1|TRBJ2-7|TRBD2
CSARGNSGLALYEQYF
TGCAGTGCTAGAGGGAATTCGGGACTAGCTCTTTACGAGCAGTACTTC
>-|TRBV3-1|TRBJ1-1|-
CASSQGGPEAFF
TGTGCCAGCAGCCAAGGGGGACCTGAAGCTTTCTTT
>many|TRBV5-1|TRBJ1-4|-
CASSLGGAANEKLFF
TGCGCCAGCAGCTTGGGGGGGGCAGCTAATGAAAAACTGTTTTTT
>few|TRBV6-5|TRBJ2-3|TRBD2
CASSYGGGGGTDTQYF
TGTGCCAGCAGTTACGGGGGGGGCGGGGGGACAGATACGCAGTATTTT
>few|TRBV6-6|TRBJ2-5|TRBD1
CASSSPARGRSETQYF
TGTGCCAGCAGTTCGCCAGCGAGGGGGCGTTCGGAGACCCAGTACTTC
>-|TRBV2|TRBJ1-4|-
CASSATGARGEKLFF
TGTGCCAGCAGTGCGACGGGGGCTCGAGGTGAAAAACTGTTTTTT
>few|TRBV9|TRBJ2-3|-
CASSVGGRTTDTQYF
TGTGCCAGCAGCGTAGGAGGGCGTACGACAGATACGCAGTATTTT
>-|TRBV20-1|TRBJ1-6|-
CSARDIAQYNSPLHF
TGCAGTGCTAGAGATATCGCACAGTATAATTCACCCCTCCACTTT
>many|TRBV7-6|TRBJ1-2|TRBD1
CASSSPGTGSVGYTF
TGTGCCAGCAGCTCCCCCGGGACAGGGAGTGTTGGCTACACCTTC
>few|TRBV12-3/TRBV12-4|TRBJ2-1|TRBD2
CASRFSGGAVYEQFF
TGTGCCAGCAGATTTAGCGGGGGGGCCGTCTATGAGCAGTTCTTC
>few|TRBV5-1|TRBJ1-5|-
CASSLAKSYSNQPQHF
TGCGCCAGCAGCTTGGCGAAAAGCTATAGCAATCAGCCCCAGCATTTT
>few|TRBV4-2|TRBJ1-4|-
CASSQARGNEKLFF
TGTGCCAGCAGCCAAGCCAGGGGCAATGAAAAACTGTTTTTT
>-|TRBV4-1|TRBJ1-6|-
CASSQGPGAPLHF
TGCGCCAGCAGCCAAGGACCCGGGGCACCCCTCCACTTT
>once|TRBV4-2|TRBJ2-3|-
CASSQEGQGGTDTQYF
TGTGCCAGCAGCCAAGAAGGGCAGGGTGGCACAGATACGCAGTATTTT
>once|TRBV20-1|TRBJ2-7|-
CSARTPFGLTYEQYF
TGCAGTGCTAGAACCCCCTTCGGACTAACCTACGAGCAGTACTTC
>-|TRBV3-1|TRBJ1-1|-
CASSRSRGENTEAFF
TGTGCCAGCAGCCGTTCTAGGGGCGAGAACACTGAAGCTTTCTTT
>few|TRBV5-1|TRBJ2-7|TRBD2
CASRERGANEQYF
TGCGCCAGCAGAGAGCGGGGGGCCAATGAGCAGTACTTC
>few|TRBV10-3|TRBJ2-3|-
CAISPQGDSTDTQYF
TGTGCCATCAGCCCCCAGGGGGACTCCACAGATACGCAGTATTTT
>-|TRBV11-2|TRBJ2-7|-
CASSLNSLPGYF
TGTGCCAGCAGCTTAAATAGTCTGCCGGGGTACTTC
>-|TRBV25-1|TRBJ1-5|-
CASSESRGRSIQPQHF
TGTGCCAGCAGTGAATCAAGAGGCCGATCTATTCAGCCCCAGCATTTT
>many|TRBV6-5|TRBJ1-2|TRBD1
CASSSAGGGGYTF
TGTGCCAGCAGCTCCGCAGGGGGGGGAGGCTACACCTTC
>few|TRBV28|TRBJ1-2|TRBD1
CASLLRQGEFLYTF
TGTGCCTCCCTCCTCCGACAGGGCGAATTCCTCTACACCTTC
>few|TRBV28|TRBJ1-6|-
CAHSVGHQNSPLHF
TGTGCCCACTCAGTCGGGCACCAAAATTCACCCCTCCACTTT
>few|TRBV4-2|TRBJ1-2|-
CASSQEGDFYGYTF
TGTGCCAGCAGCCAAGAGGGCGACTTCTATGGCTACACCTTC
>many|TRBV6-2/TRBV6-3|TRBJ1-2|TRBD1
CASTSGDSYTNYGYTF
TGTGCCAGCACCTCGGGGGACAGCTATACTAACTATGGCTACACCTTC
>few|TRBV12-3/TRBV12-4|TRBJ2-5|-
CASRKAETQYF
TGTGCCAGCAGGAAGGCGGAGACCCAGTACTTC
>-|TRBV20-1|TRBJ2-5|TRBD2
CSARDPTSGGSIETQYF
TGCAGTGCTAGAGACCCGACTAGCGGGGGGTCTATAGAGACCCAGTACTTC
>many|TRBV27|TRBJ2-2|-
CASSFYPVNTGELFF
TGTGCCAGCAGTTTTTATCCAGTAAACACCGGGGAGCTGTTTTTT
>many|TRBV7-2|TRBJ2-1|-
CASTPGSSYNEQFF
TGTGCCAGCACACCTGGTAGCTCCTACAATGAGCAGTTCTTC
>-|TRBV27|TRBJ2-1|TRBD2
CASSALAGNEQFF
TGTGCCAGCAGTGCCCTAGCGGGGAATGAGCAGTTCTTC
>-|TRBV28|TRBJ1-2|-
CASSPYAGSIDYGYTF
TGTGCCAGCAGTCCGTATGCGGGGAGTATTGACTATGGCTACACCTTC
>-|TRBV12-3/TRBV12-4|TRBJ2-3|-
CASPPGALISDTQYF
TGTGCCAGCCCACCGGGGGCGTTAATCTCAGATACGCAGTATTTT
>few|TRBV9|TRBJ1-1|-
CASSIGTANTEAFF
TGTGCCAGCAGCATAGGGACGGCGAACACTGAAGCTTTCTTT
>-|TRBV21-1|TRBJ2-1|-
CASSKVRVPHEQFF
TGTGCCAGCAGCAAAGTCCGGGTTCCCCATGAGCAGTTCTTC
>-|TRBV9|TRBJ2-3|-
CASSASRGRGTDTQYF
TGTGCCAGCAGCGCCAGTCGGGGTCGGGGGACAGATACGCAGTATTTT
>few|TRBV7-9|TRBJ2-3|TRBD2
CASSLSGGLLDTQYF
TGTGCCAGCAGCCTCAGCGGGGGGCTCTTGGATACGCAGTATTTT
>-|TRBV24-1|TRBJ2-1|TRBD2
CATSLGLAGSYNEQFF
TGTGCCACCAGTCTAGGACTAGCGGGGTCCTACAATGAGCAGTTCTTC
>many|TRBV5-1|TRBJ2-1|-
CASSLVQVEQFF
TGCGCCAGCAGCTTGGTACAGGTGGAGCAGTTCTTC
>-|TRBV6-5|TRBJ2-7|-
CARGRGVTYEQYF
TGTGCCAGAGGCAGAGGGGTGACCTACGAGCAGTACTTC
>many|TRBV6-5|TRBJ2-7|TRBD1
CASSYEAGGEQYF
TGTGCCAGCAGTTACGAAGCAGGGGGCGAGCAGTACTTC
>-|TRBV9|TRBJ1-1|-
CASSVRGSVNTEAFF
TGTGCCAGCAGCGTTAGGGGGTCGGTTAACACTGAAGCTTTCTTT
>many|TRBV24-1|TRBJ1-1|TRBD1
CATSDDLGQLSEAFF
TGTGCCACCAGTGACGATTTGGGACAGTTGTCTGAAGCTTTCTTT